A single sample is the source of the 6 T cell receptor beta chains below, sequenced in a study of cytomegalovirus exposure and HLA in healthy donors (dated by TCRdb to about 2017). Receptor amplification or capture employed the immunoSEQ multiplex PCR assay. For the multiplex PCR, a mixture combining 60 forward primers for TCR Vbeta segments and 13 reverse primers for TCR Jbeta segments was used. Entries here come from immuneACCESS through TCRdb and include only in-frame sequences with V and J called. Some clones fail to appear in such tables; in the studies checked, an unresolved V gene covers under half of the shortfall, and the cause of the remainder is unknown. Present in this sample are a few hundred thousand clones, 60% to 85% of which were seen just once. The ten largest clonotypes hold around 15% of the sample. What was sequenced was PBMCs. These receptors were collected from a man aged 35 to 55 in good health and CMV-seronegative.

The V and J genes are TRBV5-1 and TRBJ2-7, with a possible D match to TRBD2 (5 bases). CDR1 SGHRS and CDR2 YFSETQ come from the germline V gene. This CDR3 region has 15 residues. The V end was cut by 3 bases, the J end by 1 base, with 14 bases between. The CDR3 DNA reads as TGCGCCAGCAGCTGGAGGCCCGATGAGTCCTACGAGCAGTACTTC. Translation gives CASSWRPDESYEQYF.

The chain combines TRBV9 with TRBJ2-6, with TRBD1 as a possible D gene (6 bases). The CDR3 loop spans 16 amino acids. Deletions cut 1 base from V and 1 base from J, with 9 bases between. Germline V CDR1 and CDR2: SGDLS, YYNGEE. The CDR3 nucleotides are TGTGCCAGCAGCGTAAGAACAGGGTCTGGGGCCAACGTCCTGACTTTC. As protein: CASSVRTGSGANVLTF.

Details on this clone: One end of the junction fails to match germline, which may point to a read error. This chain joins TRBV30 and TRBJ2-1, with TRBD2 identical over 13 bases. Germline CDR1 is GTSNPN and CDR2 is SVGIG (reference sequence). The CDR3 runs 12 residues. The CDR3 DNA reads TGTGCCTGGAGTGGGACTAGCGGGAGTGGAATCTTC. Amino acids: CAWSGTSGSGIF.

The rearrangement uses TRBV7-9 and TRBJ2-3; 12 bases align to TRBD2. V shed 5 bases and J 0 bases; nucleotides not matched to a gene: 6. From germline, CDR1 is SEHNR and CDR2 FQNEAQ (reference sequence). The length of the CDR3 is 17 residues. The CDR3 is CASSQGTSGFSTDTQYF. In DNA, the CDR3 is TGTGCCAGCAGCCAAGGGACTAGCGGGTTCAGCACAGATACGCAGTATTTT.

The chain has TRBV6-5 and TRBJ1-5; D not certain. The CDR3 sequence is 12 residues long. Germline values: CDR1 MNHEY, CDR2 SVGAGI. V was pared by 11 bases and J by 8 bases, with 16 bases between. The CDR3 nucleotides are TGTGCCCCTACCCCATCCGAAAAGCCCCAGCATTTT. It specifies CAPTPSEKPQHF.

The chain's CDR3 is CASSWKGVGANVLTF. CDR3 bases: TGTGCCAGCAGTTGGAAGGGGGTCGGGGCCAACGTCCTGACTTTC. The chain couples TRBV6-1 to TRBJ2-6; D may be TRBD1 (6 bases). Trimming cost V 5 bases and J 4 bases, with 12 bases left between them. CDR3 length: 15 amino acids. From germline, CDR1 is MNHNS and CDR2 SASEGT.